These T cell receptor beta chains were read from a single sample in a study of T cell responses to AZD1222 COVID-19 vaccine. Sequencing used immunoSEQ multiplex PCR; TCRdb keeps in-frame clones, though not all of them. The sample records approximately 160,000 clones, about nine tenths being singletons. The material sequenced was peripheral blood, taken on day 0 of AZD1222 vaccination. These receptors originate from an adult in good health. The CDR3 runs from the conserved cysteine through the conserved F or W. A D gene is named only where the DNA matches it firmly. Part of the rows lack a size; the others show once, few, many or a class for expanded clones.

clone size,V gene,D gene,J gene,CDR3 DNA,CDR3 protein
NA,TRBV19,NA,TRBJ2-7,TGTGCCAGTAAGGGAGGTTCGGGCCCCTACGAGCAGTACTTC,CASKGGSGPYEQYF
NA,TRBV7-9,TRBD1,TRBJ1-2,TGTGCCAGCAGCTTAACCGGGACAGGGCACACCTATGGCTACACCTTC,CASSLTGTGHTYGYTF
NA,TRBV4-2,TRBD2,TRBJ2-5,TGTGCCAGCAGCTCAACTGGCACGGGACTAGCGCAGGAGACCCAGTACTTC,CASSSTGTGLAQETQYF
NA,TRBV18,NA,TRBJ2-7,TGTGCCAGTTCCCCAGGGGCTTCAGGCGAGCAGTACTTC,CASSPGASGEQYF
NA,TRBV14,NA,TRBJ1-1,TGTGCCAGCAGCCAAGGGGGAGTAGGGGCTTTCTTT,CASSQGGVGAFF
once,TRBV9,NA,TRBJ2-5,TGTGCCAGCAGCGTAGGCTCCGGGGCCTACGCCCCACAAGAGACCCAGTACTTC,CASSVGSGAYAPQETQYF
once,TRBV4-3,NA,TRBJ2-5,TGCGCCAGCAGCCAAGCGTTACAGGGCTTTGTGGAGACCCAGTACTTC,CASSQALQGFVETQYF
NA,TRBV10-1,NA,TRBJ1-1,TGCGCCAGCAAGGACCGGGCCTCGAACACTGAAGCTTTCTTT,CASKDRASNTEAFF
NA,TRBV2,NA,TRBJ1-4,TGTGCCAGCAGTGACCTCGACTGGTATACTAATGAAAAACTGTTTTTT,CASSDLDWYTNEKLFF
NA,TRBV28,TRBD1,TRBJ1-1,TGTGCCAGCAGTGCCACAGGGGCGAACACTGAAGCTTTCTTT,CASSATGANTEAFF
once,TRBV18,NA,TRBJ1-1,TGTGCCAGCTCACCAGGTTCGGGGAACACTGAAGCTTTCTTT,CASSPGSGNTEAFF
NA,TRBV7-9,NA,TRBJ2-3,TGTGCCAGCATCGAAGCGTCCGGCACAGATACGCAGTATTTT,CASIEASGTDTQYF
NA,TRBV7-9,NA,TRBJ1-2,TGTGCCAGCAGCGAAACGGGGAGACTAGGGTATGGCTACACCTTC,CASSETGRLGYGYTF
NA,TRBV5-3,TRBD2,TRBJ2-1,TGTGCCAGAAGCCTCCACCGGGACTACCCCAGGGAGCAGTTCTTC,CARSLHRDYPREQFF
NA,TRBV27,NA,TRBJ1-2,TGTGCCAGCAGTTTAGGGGGTGGCTATGGCTACACCTTC,CASSLGGGYGYTF
NA,TRBV5-4,NA,TRBJ1-1,TGTGCCAGCAGCTTGGGGGGGAACACTGAAGCTTTCTTT,CASSLGGNTEAFF
NA,TRBV5-5,NA,TRBJ2-2,TGTGCCAGCAGCTTGGTGATTGACGGGACGGGGTGGACCGGGGAGCTGTTTTTT,CASSLVIDGTGWTGELFF
NA,TRBV5-1,TRBD1,TRBJ1-4,TGCGCCAGCAGCTTGGCCCCGGACAGGGGTTCCGCAACTAATGAAAAACTGTTTTTT,CASSLAPDRGSATNEKLFF
NA,TRBV2,NA,TRBJ1-1,TGTGCCAGCATACGAACAGAGAACACTGAAGCTTTCTTT,CASIRTENTEAFF
once,TRBV10-3,TRBD1,TRBJ1-2,TGTGCCATCGGGGCGACTGCCGGGACAGGGGGCGACTACACCTTC,CAIGATAGTGGDYTF
NA,TRBV7-9,TRBD1,TRBJ1-5,TGTGCCAGCGTAGGGACAGATAGCAATCAGCCCCAGCATTTT,CASVGTDSNQPQHF
NA,TRBV18,NA,TRBJ1-2,TGTGCCAGCTCACCGGGACGGGATGCCTTTGGCTACACCTTC,CASSPGRDAFGYTF
NA,TRBV19,NA,TRBJ1-2,TGTGCCAGTAGTATAGGGGCGTTGGTAGCGGTCAACTATGGCTACACCTTC,CASSIGALVAVNYGYTF
NA,TRBV7-9,NA,TRBJ2-1,TGTGCCAGTACCCTGACAGGAAACAATGAGCAGTTCTTC,CASTLTGNNEQFF
NA,TRBV6-1,NA,TRBJ2-7,TGTGCCAGCAGTGAAAGGAAGGCCGGCGCTAGGGAGCAGTACTTC,CASSERKAGAREQYF
NA,TRBV11-1,NA,TRBJ2-5,TGTGCCAGCAGCTTAGTGGGAACAGGGGAGGGGGAGACCCAGTACTTC,CASSLVGTGEGETQYF
NA,TRBV18,TRBD1,TRBJ2-2,TGTGCCAGCTCACGACTACAGGGGGACCCGAACACCGGGGAGCTGTTTTTT,CASSRLQGDPNTGELFF
NA,TRBV5-4,NA,TRBJ1-6,TGTGCCAGCAGCTTTTGGACCGGTAGCTCCTATAATTCACCCCTCCACTTT,CASSFWTGSSYNSPLHF
NA,TRBV4-1,NA,TRBJ2-7,TGCGCCAGCAGCCAAGATCGGTGGGTTCGGTACGAGCAGTACTTC,CASSQDRWVRYEQYF
NA,TRBV7-3,NA,TRBJ2-5,TGTGCCAGCAGCAAGACTGGGACCTGGGGGGAGACCCAGTACTTC,CASSKTGTWGETQYF
NA,TRBV7-2,NA,TRBJ2-7,TGTGCCAGCAGCTTGGAAGTGGTAGGAACGGCCTACTTC,CASSLEVVGTAYF
NA,TRBV7-2,NA,TRBJ1-6,TGTGCCAGCAGCTTAGGAAGCACTCAAAATTCACCCCTCCACTTT,CASSLGSTQNSPLHF
NA,TRBV9,NA,TRBJ1-4,TGTGCCAGCAGCGTAGCCAGGGGAACTAATGAAAAACTGTTTTTT,CASSVARGTNEKLFF
few,TRBV6-1,NA,TRBJ2-7,TGTGCCAGCAGTGAATCTCCGGCCTTGCCCTACGAGCAGTACTTC,CASSESPALPYEQYF
NA,TRBV28,NA,TRBJ1-2,TGTGCCAGCAGTTTATACGAGGACTATGGCTACACCTTC,CASSLYEDYGYTF
once,TRBV6-1,NA,TRBJ1-1,TGTGCCAGCAGTGAAGCGCTATTCGAGGTGGTGTTAGCTTTCTTT,CASSEALFEVVLAFF
NA,TRBV30,NA,TRBJ1-2,TGTGCCTGGCCCCCGGAGTGGCAGGCGCGTGGCTACACCTTC,CAWPPEWQARGYTF
once,TRBV12-3/TRBV12-4,NA,TRBJ1-1,TGTGCCAGCAGTAAAAGACGCCCGCCGTCTTTCTTT,CASSKRRPPSFF
NA,TRBV7-9,TRBD1,TRBJ1-3,TGTGCCAGCAGCAAGGGACAGTATAACAACACCATATATTTT,CASSKGQYNNTIYF
few,TRBV2,NA,TRBJ1-6,TGTGCCAGCAGTGAAGCAGCAGGGGAGAGCTCACCCCTCCACTTT,CASSEAAGESSPLHF
NA,TRBV4-2,NA,TRBJ2-3,TGTGCCAGCAGCCCGAGGGTAACTAGCACAGATACGCAGTATTTT,CASSPRVTSTDTQYF
NA,TRBV24-1,NA,TRBJ1-2,TGTGCCACCAGCGCGCTTGGGAACTATGGCTACACCTTC,CATSALGNYGYTF
NA,TRBV9,NA,TRBJ1-2,TGTGCCAGCAGCGTAGTCAGCCCGTCGCGAGGCTACACCTTC,CASSVVSPSRGYTF
once,TRBV19,NA,TRBJ2-2,TGTGCCAGTAGTCGGACCGGGGAGCTGTTTTTT,CASSRTGELFF
NA,TRBV7-2,NA,TRBJ1-5,TGTGCCAGCAGCTCAGGGGACTATAGCAATCAGCCCCAGCATTTT,CASSSGDYSNQPQHF
NA,TRBV6-5,NA,TRBJ2-2,TGTGCCAGCAGCGTTCTCACCACCGGGGAGCTGTTTTTT,CASSVLTTGELFF
NA,TRBV6-2/TRBV6-3,NA,TRBJ1-3,TGTGCCAGCAGCCCAGACAGAACCGCTGGAAACACCATATATTTT,CASSPDRTAGNTIYF
NA,TRBV7-2,NA,TRBJ1-1,TGTGCCAGCAGCCACGACGCCCTACTGAACACTGAAGCTTTCTTT,CASSHDALLNTEAFF
NA,TRBV28,NA,TRBJ1-2,TGTGCCAGCAAACAGGATAACTATGGCTACACCTTC,CASKQDNYGYTF
NA,TRBV6-4,NA,TRBJ2-3,TGTGCCAGCAGAGGAGGGCCGACAGCAGATACGCAGTATTTT,CASRGGPTADTQYF
NA,TRBV18,NA,TRBJ2-5,TGTGCCAGCTCACCACCTGGACTTTTCAAAGAGACCCAGTACTTC,CASSPPGLFKETQYF
NA,TRBV5-1,NA,TRBJ1-1,TGCGCCAGCAGCTTTTCCCTGAACACTGAAGCTTTCTTT,CASSFSLNTEAFF
NA,TRBV5-4,TRBD2,TRBJ2-5,TGTGCCTTCAAAAAGGCGGGGACTAGCGGCCAAGAGACCCAGTACTTC,CAFKKAGTSGQETQYF
NA,TRBV4-3,NA,TRBJ2-7,TGCGCCAGCAGCCAAGTTTGGAGCAGCGCCTACGAGCAGTACTTC,CASSQVWSSAYEQYF
NA,TRBV4-1,NA,TRBJ1-1,TGCGCCAGCAGCCAAGACCCCGCAGGCACTGAAGCTTTCTTT,CASSQDPAGTEAFF
NA,TRBV7-2,NA,TRBJ1-1,TGTGCCAGCAGCTTAGCCAGCCCCACCGTTGACACTGAAGCTTTCTTT,CASSLASPTVDTEAFF
NA,TRBV12-3/TRBV12-4,NA,TRBJ2-7,TGTGCCAGCAGTACTCTTACCTACGAGCAGTACTTC,CASSTLTYEQYF
NA,TRBV3-1/TRBV3-2,NA,TRBJ2-1,TGTGCCAGCAGCCAAGAGAAAGGTGAGCAGTTCTTC,CASSQEKGEQFF
NA,TRBV24-1,NA,TRBJ1-2,TGTGCCACCAGGGACGGAGGGAACTATGGCTACACCTTC,CATRDGGNYGYTF